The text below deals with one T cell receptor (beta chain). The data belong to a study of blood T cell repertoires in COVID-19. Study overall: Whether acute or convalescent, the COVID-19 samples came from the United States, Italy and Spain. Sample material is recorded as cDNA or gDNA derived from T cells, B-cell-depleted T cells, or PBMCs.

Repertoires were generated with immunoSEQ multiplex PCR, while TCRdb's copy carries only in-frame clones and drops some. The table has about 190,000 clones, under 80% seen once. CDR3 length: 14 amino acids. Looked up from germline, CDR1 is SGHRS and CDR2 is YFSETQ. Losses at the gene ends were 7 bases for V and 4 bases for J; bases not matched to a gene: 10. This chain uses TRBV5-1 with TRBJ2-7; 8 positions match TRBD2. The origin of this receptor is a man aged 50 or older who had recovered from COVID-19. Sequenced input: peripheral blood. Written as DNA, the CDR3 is TGCGCCAGCTACGCACCGGGAGGGCCGTACGAGCAGTACTTC. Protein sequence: CASYAPGGPYEQYF. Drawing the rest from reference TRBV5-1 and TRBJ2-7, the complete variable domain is KAGVTQTPRYLIKTRGQQVTLSCSPISGHRSVSWYQQTPGQGLQFLFEYFSETQRNKGNFPGRFSGRQFSNSRSEMNVSTLELGDSALYLCASYAPGGPYEQYFGPGTRLTVT.